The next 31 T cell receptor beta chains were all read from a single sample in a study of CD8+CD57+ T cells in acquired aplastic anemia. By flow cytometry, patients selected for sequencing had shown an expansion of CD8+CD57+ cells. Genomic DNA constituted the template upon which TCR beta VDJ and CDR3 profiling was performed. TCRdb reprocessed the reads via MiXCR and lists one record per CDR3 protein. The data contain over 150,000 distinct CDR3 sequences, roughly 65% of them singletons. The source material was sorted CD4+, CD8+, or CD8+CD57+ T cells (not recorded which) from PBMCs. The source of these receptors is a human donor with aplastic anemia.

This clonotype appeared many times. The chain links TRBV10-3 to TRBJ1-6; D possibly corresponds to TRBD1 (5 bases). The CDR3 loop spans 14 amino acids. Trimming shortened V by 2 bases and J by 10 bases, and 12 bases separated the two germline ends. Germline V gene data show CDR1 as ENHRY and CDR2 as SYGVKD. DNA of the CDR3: TGTGCCATCAGTGAGAGCAGGGAAGGGTCACCCCTCCACTTT. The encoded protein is CAISESREGSPLHF.

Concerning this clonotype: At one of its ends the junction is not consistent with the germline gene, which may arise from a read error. Written as DNA, the CDR3 is TGTACCAGCAGTGACGTGATCAGGGGTGGAAACACCATATATTTT. Translating it yields CTSSDVIRGGNTIYF. This rearrangement joins TRBV6-1 to TRBJ1-3, with D possibly matching TRBD1 (6 bases). This CDR3 has 15 residues. From germline, CDR1 is MNHNS and CDR2 SASEGT.

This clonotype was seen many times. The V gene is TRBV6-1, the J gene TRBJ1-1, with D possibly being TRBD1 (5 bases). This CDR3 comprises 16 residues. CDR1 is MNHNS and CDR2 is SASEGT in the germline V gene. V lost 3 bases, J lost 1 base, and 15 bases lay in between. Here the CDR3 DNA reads TGTGCCAGCAGTGATTTTGACAGCCACCGGAACACTGAAGCTTTCTTT. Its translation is CASSDFDSHRNTEAFF.

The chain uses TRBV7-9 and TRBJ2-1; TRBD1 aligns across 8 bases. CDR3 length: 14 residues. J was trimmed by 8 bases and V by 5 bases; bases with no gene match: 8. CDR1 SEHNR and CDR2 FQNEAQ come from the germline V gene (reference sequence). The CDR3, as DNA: TGTGCCAGCAGCCCCGACAGGGGTCGCGATGAGCAGTTCTTC. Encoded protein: CASSPDRGRDEQFF.

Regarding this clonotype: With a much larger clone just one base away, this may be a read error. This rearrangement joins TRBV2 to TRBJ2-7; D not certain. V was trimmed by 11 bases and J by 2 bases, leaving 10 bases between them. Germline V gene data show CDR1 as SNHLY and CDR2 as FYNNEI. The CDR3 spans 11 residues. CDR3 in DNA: TGTGCCCGGAGTATCACCTACGAGCAGTACTTC. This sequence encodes CARSITYEQYF.

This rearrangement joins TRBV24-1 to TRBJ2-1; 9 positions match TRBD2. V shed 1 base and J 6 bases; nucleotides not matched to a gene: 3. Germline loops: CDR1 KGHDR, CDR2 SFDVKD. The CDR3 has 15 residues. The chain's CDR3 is CATSDLTSGLNEQFF. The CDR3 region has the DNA TGTGCCACCAGTGATTTAACTAGCGGGCTCAATGAGCAGTTCTTC.

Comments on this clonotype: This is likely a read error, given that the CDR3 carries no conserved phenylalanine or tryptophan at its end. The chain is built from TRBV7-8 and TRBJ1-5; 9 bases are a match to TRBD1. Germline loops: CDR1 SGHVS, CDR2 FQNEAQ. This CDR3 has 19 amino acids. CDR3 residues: CASSLSPGQGWWGNRPQHL. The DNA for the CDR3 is TGTGCCAGCAGCTTATCTCCGGGACAGGGATGGTGGGGCAATCGGCCCCAGCATCTT.

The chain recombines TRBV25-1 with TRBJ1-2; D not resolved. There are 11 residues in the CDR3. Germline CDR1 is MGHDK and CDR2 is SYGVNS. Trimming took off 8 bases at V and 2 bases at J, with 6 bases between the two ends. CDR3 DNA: TGTGCCAGCGGAAACAACTATGGCTACACCTTC. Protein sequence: CASGNNYGYTF.

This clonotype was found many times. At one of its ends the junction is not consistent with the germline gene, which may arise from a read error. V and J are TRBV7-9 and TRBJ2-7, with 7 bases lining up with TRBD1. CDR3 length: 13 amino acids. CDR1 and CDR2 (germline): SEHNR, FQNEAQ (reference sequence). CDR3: CASSWDSSYEQYF. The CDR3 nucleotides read TGCGCCAGCAGCTGGGACAGCTCCTACGAGCAGTACTTC.

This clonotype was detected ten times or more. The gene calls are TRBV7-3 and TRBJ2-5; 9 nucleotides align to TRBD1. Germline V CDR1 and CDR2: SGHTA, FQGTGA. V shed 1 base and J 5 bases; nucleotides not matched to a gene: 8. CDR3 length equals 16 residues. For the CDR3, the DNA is TGTGCCAGCAGCTTAAAGGGACAGGGCGACCCGGAGACCCAGTACTTC. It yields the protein CASSLKGQGDPETQYF.

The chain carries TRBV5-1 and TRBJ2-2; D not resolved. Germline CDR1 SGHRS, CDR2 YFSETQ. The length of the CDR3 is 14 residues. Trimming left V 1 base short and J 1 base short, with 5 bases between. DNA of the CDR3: TGCGCCAGCAGCTTGACAAGGAACACCGGGGAGCTGTTTTTT. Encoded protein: CASSLTRNTGELFF.

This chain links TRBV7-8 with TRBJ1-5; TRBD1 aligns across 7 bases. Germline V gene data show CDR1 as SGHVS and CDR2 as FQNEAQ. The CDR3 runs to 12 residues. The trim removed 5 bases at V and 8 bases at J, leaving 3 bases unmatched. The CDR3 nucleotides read TGTGCCAGCAGCCACAGGGGTGAGCCCCAGCATTTT. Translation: CASSHRGEPQHF.

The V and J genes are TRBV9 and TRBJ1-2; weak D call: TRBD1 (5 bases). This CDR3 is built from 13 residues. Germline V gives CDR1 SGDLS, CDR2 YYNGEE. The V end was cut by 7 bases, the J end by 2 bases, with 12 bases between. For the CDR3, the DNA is TGTGCCAGCTCCTTGGACACCAACTATGGCTACACCTTC. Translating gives CASSLDTNYGYTF.

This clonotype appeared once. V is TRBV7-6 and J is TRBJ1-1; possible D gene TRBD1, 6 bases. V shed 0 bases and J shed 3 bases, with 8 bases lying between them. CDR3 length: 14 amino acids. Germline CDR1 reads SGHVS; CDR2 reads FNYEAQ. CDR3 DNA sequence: TGTGCCAGCAGCTTAGCAGCAGGGGACACTGAAGCTTTCTTT. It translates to CASSLAAGDTEAFF.

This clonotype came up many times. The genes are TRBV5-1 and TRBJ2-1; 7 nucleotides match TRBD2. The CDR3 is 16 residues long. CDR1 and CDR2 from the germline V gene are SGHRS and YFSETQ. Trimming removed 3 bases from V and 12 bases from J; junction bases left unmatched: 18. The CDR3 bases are TGCGCCAGCAGCTCGTACGTAGCGGGTCGGAGCCCCCCGCAGTTCTTC. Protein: CASSSYVAGRSPPQFF.

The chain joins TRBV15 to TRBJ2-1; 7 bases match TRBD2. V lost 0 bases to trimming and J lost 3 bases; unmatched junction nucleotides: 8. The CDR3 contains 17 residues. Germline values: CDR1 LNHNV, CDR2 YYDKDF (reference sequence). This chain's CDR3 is CATSRDEYSGGYNEQFF. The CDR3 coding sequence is TGTGCCACCAGCAGAGACGAGTATTCGGGGGGCTACAATGAGCAGTTCTTC.

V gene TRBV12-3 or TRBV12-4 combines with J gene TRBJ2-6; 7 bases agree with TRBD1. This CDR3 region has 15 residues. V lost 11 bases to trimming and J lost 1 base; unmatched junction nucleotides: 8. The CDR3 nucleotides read TGTGCCGGTGCTAGACAGGGATCTGGGGCCAACGTCCTGACTTTC. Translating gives CAGARQGSGANVLTF.

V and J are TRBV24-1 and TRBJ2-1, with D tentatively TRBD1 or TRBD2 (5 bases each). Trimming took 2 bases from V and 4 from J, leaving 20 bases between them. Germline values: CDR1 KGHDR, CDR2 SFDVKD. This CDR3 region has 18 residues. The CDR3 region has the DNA TGTGCCACCAGTGATTCAACGGGAAGGCAGGGAATTTACAATGAGCAGTTCTTC. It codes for CATSDSTGRQGIYNEQFF.

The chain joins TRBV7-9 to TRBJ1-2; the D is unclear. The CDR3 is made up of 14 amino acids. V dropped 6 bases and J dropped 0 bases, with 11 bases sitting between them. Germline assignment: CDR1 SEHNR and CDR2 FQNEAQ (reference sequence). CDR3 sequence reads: CASRESEANYGYTF. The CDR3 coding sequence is TGTGCCAGCAGGGAATCAGAAGCTAACTATGGCTACACCTTC.

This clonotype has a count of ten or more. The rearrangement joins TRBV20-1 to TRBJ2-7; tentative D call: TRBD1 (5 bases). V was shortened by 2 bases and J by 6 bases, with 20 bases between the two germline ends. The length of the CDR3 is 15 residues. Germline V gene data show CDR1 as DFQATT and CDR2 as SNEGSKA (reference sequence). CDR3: CSARTYRGPELEQYF. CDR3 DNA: TGCAGTGCTAGAACCTATAGGGGTCCTGAGCTCGAGCAGTACTTC.

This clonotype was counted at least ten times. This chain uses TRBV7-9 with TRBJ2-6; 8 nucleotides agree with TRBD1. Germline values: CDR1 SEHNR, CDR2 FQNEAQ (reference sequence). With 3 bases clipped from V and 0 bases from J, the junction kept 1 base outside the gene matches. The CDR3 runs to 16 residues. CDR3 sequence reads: CASSFDRGSGANVLTF. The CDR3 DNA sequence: TGTGCCAGCAGCTTCGACAGGGGCTCTGGGGCCAACGTCCTGACTTTC.

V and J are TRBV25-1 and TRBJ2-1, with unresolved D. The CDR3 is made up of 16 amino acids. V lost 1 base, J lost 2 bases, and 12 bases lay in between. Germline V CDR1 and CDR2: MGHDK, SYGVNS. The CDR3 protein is CASSESYGPAYNEQFF. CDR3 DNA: TGTGCCAGCAGTGAATCTTATGGCCCCGCCTACAATGAGCAGTTCTTC.

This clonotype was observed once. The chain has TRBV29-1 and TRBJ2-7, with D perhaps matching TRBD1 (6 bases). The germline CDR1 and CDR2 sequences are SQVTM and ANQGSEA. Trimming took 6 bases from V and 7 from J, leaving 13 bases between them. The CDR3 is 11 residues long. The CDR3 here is CSVGDIEEQYF. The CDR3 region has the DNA TGCAGCGTCGGGGACATAGAGGAGCAGTACTTC.

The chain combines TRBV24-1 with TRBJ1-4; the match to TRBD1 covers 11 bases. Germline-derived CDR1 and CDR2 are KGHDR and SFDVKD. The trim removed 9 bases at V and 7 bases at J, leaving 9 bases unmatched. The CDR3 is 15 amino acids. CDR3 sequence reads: CATAPGTGGGEKLFF. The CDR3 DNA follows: TGTGCCACCGCTCCCGGGACAGGGGGAGGTGAAAAACTGTTTTTT.

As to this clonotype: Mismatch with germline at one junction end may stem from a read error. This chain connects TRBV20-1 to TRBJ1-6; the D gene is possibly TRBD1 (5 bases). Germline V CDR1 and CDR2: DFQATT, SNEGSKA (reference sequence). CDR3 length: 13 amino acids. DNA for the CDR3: TGCAGTGCTAGTAATCTCGTGGACGGGACGAGAGACTTT. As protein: CSASNLVDGTRDF.

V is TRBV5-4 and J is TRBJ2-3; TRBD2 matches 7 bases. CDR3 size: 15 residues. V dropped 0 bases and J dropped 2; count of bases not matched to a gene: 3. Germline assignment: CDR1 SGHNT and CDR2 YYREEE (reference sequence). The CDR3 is CASSLGRGYTDTQYF. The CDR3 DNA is TGTGCCAGCAGCTTGGGGCGGGGGTACACAGATACGCAGTATTTT.

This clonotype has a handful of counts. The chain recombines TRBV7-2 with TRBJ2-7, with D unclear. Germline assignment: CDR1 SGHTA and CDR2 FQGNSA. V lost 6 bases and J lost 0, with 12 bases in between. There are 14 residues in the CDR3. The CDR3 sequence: CASRRTRSSYEQYF. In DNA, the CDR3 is TGTGCCAGCAGACGGACGCGCAGCTCCTACGAGCAGTACTTC.

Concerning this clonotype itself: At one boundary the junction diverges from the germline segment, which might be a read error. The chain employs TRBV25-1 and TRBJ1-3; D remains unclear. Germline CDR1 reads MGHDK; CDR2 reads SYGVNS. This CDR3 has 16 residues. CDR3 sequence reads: CASREGKGKSGNTLYF. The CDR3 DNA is TGTGCCAGCAGGGAAGGAAAGGGAAAATCCGGAAACACCTTATATTTT.

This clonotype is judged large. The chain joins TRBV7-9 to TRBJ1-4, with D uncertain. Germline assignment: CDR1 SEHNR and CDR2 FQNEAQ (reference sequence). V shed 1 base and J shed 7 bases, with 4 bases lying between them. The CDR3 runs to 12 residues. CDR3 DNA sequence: TGTGCCAGCAGCTTAGACTTTGAAAAACTGTTTTTT. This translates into CASSLDFEKLFF.

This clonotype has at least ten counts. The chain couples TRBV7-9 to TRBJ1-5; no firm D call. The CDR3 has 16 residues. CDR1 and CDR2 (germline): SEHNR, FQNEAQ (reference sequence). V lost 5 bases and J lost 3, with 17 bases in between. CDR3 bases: TGTGCCAGCAGCCCCGGTAATGGTGGGCCCAATCAGCCCCAGCATTTT. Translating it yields CASSPGNGGPNQPQHF.

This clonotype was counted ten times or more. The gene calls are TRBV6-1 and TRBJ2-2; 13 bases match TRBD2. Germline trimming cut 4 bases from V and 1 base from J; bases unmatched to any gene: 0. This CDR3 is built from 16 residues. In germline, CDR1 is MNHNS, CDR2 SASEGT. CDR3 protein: CASSGLAGGNTGELFF. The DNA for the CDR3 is TGTGCCAGCAGTGGACTAGCGGGGGGGAACACCGGGGAGCTGTTTTTT.